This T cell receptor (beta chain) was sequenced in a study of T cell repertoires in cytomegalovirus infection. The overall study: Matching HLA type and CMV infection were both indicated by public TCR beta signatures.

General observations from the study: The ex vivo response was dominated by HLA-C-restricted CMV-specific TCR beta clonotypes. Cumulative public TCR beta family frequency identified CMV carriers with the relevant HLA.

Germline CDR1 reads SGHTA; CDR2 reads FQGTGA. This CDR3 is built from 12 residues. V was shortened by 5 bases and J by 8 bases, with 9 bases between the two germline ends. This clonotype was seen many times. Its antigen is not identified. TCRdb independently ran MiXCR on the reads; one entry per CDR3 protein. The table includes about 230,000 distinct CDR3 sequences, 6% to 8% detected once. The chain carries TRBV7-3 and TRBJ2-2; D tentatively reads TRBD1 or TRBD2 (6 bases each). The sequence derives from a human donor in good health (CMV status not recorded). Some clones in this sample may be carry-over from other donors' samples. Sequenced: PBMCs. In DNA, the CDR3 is TGTGCCAGCAGCACGGGGGCAGGGGAGCTGTTTTTT. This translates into CASSTGAGELFF.